The 13 T cell receptor beta chains below all came from one sample that was sequenced in a study of response to subunit inactivated influenza vaccine. TCRdb fed the RT-PCR reads into MiXCR, producing one record per CDR3 protein. The data contain 550,000 to 800,000 distinct CDR3 sequences, 11% to 15% of them singletons. The sequences come from PBMCs from blood, collected 14 to 15 days before vaccination. Receptors originate from a man aged 45-65 years who received an inactivated influenza vaccine.

This clonotype occurred a few times. The genes are TRBV6-2 or TRBV6-3 and TRBJ2-1; TRBD2 agrees at 15 bases. Germline lookup yields CDR1 MNHEY and CDR2 SVGEGT. V was pared by 3 bases and J by 7 bases, with 1 base of the junction left unmatched. CDR3 length equals 15 residues. The CDR3 loop reads CASSYGLAGGNEQFF. DNA of the CDR3: TGTGCCAGCAGTTATGGACTAGCGGGGGGGAATGAGCAGTTCTTC.

DNA of the CDR3: TGTGCCAGCAGCCAAGATCCGGACAGGGGCGCCGGGGAGCTGTTTTTT. This sequence encodes CASSQDPDRGAGELFF. V usage is TRBV3-1 and J usage is TRBJ2-2; 9 bases fit TRBD1. In germline, CDR1 is LGHDT, CDR2 YNNKEL (reference sequence). V lost 0 bases, J lost 6 bases, and 5 bases stayed unmatched. The CDR3 loop spans 16 amino acids.

CDR3 amino acids: CASSFWGRLNTEAFF. The CDR3, as DNA: TGTGCCAGCAGCTTCTGGGGCAGACTGAACACTGAAGCTTTCTTT. The rearrangement joins TRBV7-9 to TRBJ1-1; weak D call: TRBD1 (5 bases). This CDR3 contains 15 residues. CDR1 and CDR2 (germline): SEHNR, FQNEAQ (reference sequence). V lost 3 bases and J lost 0, with 11 bases in between.

The V call is TRBV15, the J call TRBJ2-1; tentatively, D is TRBD2 (6 bases). V gave up 3 bases and J gave up 4 bases, with 10 bases separating them. The germline gives CDR1 LNHNV, CDR2 YYDKDF (reference sequence). The CDR3 totals 14 residues. CDR3 DNA sequence: TGTGCCACCAGCAGGAGCGGGTCTTACAATGAGCAGTTCTTC. Its protein product is CATSRSGSYNEQFF.

This sequence joins TRBV4-3 and TRBJ2-3; D may be TRBD2 (6 bases). Per the germline V gene, CDR1 is LGHNA and CDR2 is YSLEER. The CDR3 spans 13 residues. Trimming stripped 1 base from V and 10 bases from J, with 12 bases between. CDR3 bases: TGCGCCAGCAGCCAAGGGCGGAGGGGTGCGCAGTATTTT. Translating gives CASSQGRRGAQYF.

Ten or more counts support this clonotype. This chain uses TRBV28 with TRBJ2-1; D uncertain. The V gene lost 2 bases and the J gene lost 6 bases, with 14 bases spanning the gap. The germline gives CDR1 MDHEN, CDR2 SYDVKM. The CDR3 spans 15 residues. CDR3 coding DNA: TGTGCCAGCAGTTTAGAGGTGGGCACATTCAATGAGCAGTTCTTC. Amino acid sequence: CASSLEVGTFNEQFF.

The J gene is TRBJ2-2, the V gene TRBV24-1, with D possibly being TRBD2 (6 bases). The germline V gene has CDR1 KGHDR and CDR2 SFDVKD. With 6 bases removed from V and 1 base from J, the gap between germline ends came to 11 bases. The CDR3 is 15 residues long. CDR3 in DNA: TGTGCCACCAGTCACGGGACTCGGAACACCGGGGAGCTGTTTTTT. Protein sequence: CATSHGTRNTGELFF.

The CDR3 coding sequence is TGTGCCAGCAGCCAAGACCCCCGGGACAGGGGGTTTCAAGAGACCCAGTACTTC. This sequence encodes CASSQDPRDRGFQETQYF. The rearrangement links TRBV3-1 to TRBJ2-5, with 11 bases matching TRBD1. Trimming at V came to 0 bases and at J to 2 bases, leaving 8 bases not matched to a gene. This CDR3 comprises 18 residues. Per germline, CDR1 LGHDT and CDR2 YNNKEL (reference sequence).

In its sample, this clonotype was seen a few times. This chain connects TRBV7-2 to TRBJ1-4, with TRBD1 as a possible D gene (5 bases). Trimming took 0 bases from V and 3 from J, leaving 11 bases between them. Per germline, CDR1 SGHTA and CDR2 FQGNSA. This CDR3 contains 16 residues. The CDR3 DNA sequence: TGTGCCAGCAGCTTAGCAGCGAGCAGGGCTAATGAAAAACTGTTTTTT. It codes for CASSLAASRANEKLFF.

This clonotype appeared a few times. This rearrangement joins TRBV24-1 to TRBJ2-1, with 9 nucleotides matching TRBD2. The CDR3 consists of 15 residues. Germline CDR1 is KGHDR and CDR2 is SFDVKD. The J segment lost 5 bases and the V segment lost 9 bases, leaving 10 bases of the junction unmatched. The CDR3: CATVGGRAGNNEQFF. CDR3 DNA: TGTGCCACCGTAGGCGGGAGGGCCGGAAACAATGAGCAGTTCTTC.

This clonotype appeared a few times. In DNA form, the CDR3 reads TGTGCCAGCAGCTTCGGACTGGGGCCCACAGATACGCAGTATTTT. Its translation is CASSFGLGPTDTQYF. This sequence joins TRBV7-9 and TRBJ2-3; either TRBD1 or TRBD2 may supply D (5 bases each). The CDR3 runs to 15 residues. The germline CDR1 and CDR2 sequences are SEHNR and FQNEAQ (reference sequence). Between the trimmed V and J ends, which lost 3 bases and 2 bases, there was a span of 12 bases.

This clonotype was found a few times. The CDR3, as DNA: TGCAGTGCTAGAGAGCCAAAGGGTGGCGGGGACATTCAGTACTTC. Translation gives CSAREPKGGGDIQYF. The chain joins TRBV20-1 to TRBJ2-4, with D possibly TRBD2 on 6 matching bases. Trimming cost V 0 bases and J 8 bases, with 17 bases left between them. This CDR3 comprises 15 residues. CDR1 is DFQATT and CDR2 is SNEGSKA in the germline V gene (reference sequence).

This rearrangement joins TRBV6-7 to TRBJ2-3; maybe TRBD2 (6 bases). Being an ORF, TRBV6-7 has a function that is uncertain. Trimming left V 2 bases short and J 0 bases short, with 9 bases between. CDR3 length equals 15 residues. The CDR3 nucleotides are TGTGCCAGCAGTTACGCTGGGGGGAGCACAGATACGCAGTATTTT. Translation: CASSYAGGSTDTQYF.